This T cell receptor (beta chain) is drawn from a study of T cell clonotyping in hematopoietic cell transplantation. Whole-study context: Recipient samples before transplant were obtained post-cytoreduction.

Germline V gene sequence: CDR1 SGHTS, CDR2 YDEGEE. V shed 1 base and J shed 2 bases, with 3 bases lying between them. The length of the CDR3 is 12 residues. Regarding the study as a whole: At the given depth, recipient repertoires were over 95% de novo clonotypes. CD4 and CD8 repertoire contributions could not be separated without sorting.

Notes on this clone: Its antigen is as yet unknown.

Only in-frame clones appear in the TCRdb table, and some are missing; sequencing was by immunoSEQ multiplex PCR. The sample yields around 19,000 clones, approximately 80% seen once. Time point defined: recipient sample about 28 days before transplant, after cytoreduction. The receptor was derived from a man aged 60-69 years with acute myeloid leukemia. Some clones in this sample may be carry-over from other donors' samples. Sequencing used peripheral blood mononuclear cells, obtained before stem cell transplant. The chain links TRBV5-8 to TRBJ1-2; no definite D call. CDR3 amino acids: CASSLRNYGYTF. In nucleotides, the CDR3 is TGTGCCAGCAGCTTGAGAAACTATGGCTACACCTTC.